This T cell receptor beta chain emerged from a study of blood T cell repertoires in COVID-19. Using immunoSEQ multiplex PCR, the repertoire was profiled, and TCRdb retains in-frame clones only, with some absent. Of around 130,000 clones listed, about four fifths are singletons. Germline CDR1 reads KGHDR; CDR2 reads SFDVKD. The CDR3 runs to 14 residues. The V and J ends lost 1 base and 2 bases respectively, with 6 bases between them. Material for sequencing was peripheral blood. The chain joins TRBV24-1 to TRBJ2-3; D ambiguous. The TCR originated in a woman aged 45-65 years with acute or convalescent COVID-19. CDR3 nucleotide sequence: TGTGCCACCAGTGATTTTCCTAACACAGATACGCAGTATTTT. This translates into CATSDFPNTDTQYF.